Listed here are 23 T cell receptor beta chains from one sample, sequenced in a study of a mutant IDH1 vaccine in newly diagnosed glioma. The time point is: week 35, safety follow-up. A single vaccine dose contained 300 ug of mutant IDH1 20-mer peptide, and topical imiquimod was used with it. The protocol was immunoSEQ multiplex PCR, while the TCRdb copy is restricted to in-frame clones and leaves out a portion. The sample includes more than 45,000 clones, roughly 91% of them seen just once. These TCRs' antigens remain unknown. Sequencing was performed on PBMCs, taken from a glioma patient whose treatment included an IDH1 peptide vaccine. The receptors stem from a woman aged 40 to 50 with glioma.

This sequence joins TRBV4-1 and TRBJ2-1; 12 bases map to TRBD2. The length of the CDR3 is 17 residues. In germline, CDR1 is MGHRA, CDR2 YSYEKL. With 0 bases clipped from V and 4 bases from J, the junction kept 4 bases outside the gene matches. The CDR3 coding sequence is TGCGCCAGCAGCCAAGATCAGACTAGCGGGGGATACAATGAGCAGTTCTTC. As protein: CASSQDQTSGGYNEQFF.

The chain carries TRBV7-2 and TRBJ1-4; D not certain. Germline V lookup: CDR1 SGHTA, CDR2 FQGNSA. V was cut by 2 bases and J by 5 bases, with 12 bases left in between. The CDR3 covers 15 residues. The CDR3 reads CASSLLFPENEKLFF. The DNA of the CDR3 is TGTGCCAGCAGCTTATTATTCCCAGAAAATGAAAAACTGTTTTTT.

The CDR3 coding sequence is TGCAGCGTCGACGAGGTTAGGGATTTGTGGATGAACACTGAAGCTTTCTTT. This gives the protein CSVDEVRDLWMNTEAFF. The V call is TRBV29-1, the J call TRBJ1-1; D gene uncertain. CDR3 size: 17 residues. CDR1 is SQVTM, CDR2 ANQGSEA, per germline. V lost 6 bases and J lost 0, with 23 bases in between.

The CDR3 protein is CASSLRLNTDTQYF. The CDR3 coding sequence is TGTGCCAGCAGCTTAAGACTAAACACAGATACGCAGTATTTT. The chain combines TRBV11-2 with TRBJ2-3, with a possible D match to TRBD2 (5 bases). CDR3 length: 14 residues. Trimming shortened V by 2 bases and J by 2 bases, and 8 bases separated the two germline ends. Germline loops: CDR1 SGHAT, CDR2 FQNNGV.

The rearrangement links TRBV7-9 to TRBJ2-1, with D possibly TRBD1 on 6 matching bases. Per germline, CDR1 SEHNR and CDR2 FQNEAQ (reference sequence). The germline V and J ends were trimmed by 3 bases and 7 bases, with 13 bases remaining between them. The CDR3 is 14 residues long. The CDR3 is CASSFTGKGNEQFF. The CDR3, as DNA: TGTGCCAGCAGCTTCACAGGGAAAGGGAATGAGCAGTTCTTC. The whole variable domain, remainder taken from reference TRBV7-9 and TRBJ2-1, is DTGVSQNPRHKITKRGQNVTFRCDPISEHNRLYWYRQTLGQGPEFLTYFQNEAQLEKSRLLSDRFSAERPKGSFSTLEIQRTEQGDSAMYLCASSFTGKGNEQFFGPGTRLTVL.

This clone is medium-sized by share. The chain links TRBV5-1 to TRBJ1-1; possible D gene TRBD1, 6 bases. Trimming stripped 4 bases from V and 5 bases from J, with 15 bases between. The CDR3 totals 14 residues. The germline CDR1 and CDR2 sequences are SGHRS and YFSETQ. Here the CDR3 reads CASSTEQGRTEAFF. The CDR3 DNA reads as TGCGCCAGCAGCACTGAACAGGGAAGGACTGAAGCTTTCTTT.

This chain connects TRBV4-3 to TRBJ2-3, with 10 nucleotides matching TRBD2. V trimming: 7 bases; J trimming: 9 bases; junction bases outside the gene matches: 19. The CDR3 extends over 17 amino acids. Germline loops: CDR1 LGHNA, CDR2 YSLEER. The CDR3 DNA reads as TGCGCCAGCACCCAGGTCTCGACTAGCGGGTCGAGGGGGACGCAGTATTTT. Amino acid sequence: CASTQVSTSGSRGTQYF.

The chain carries TRBV27 and TRBJ2-7; 10 nucleotides agree with TRBD1. The V gene end was trimmed by 3 bases and the J gene end by 7 bases; junction bases not matched to a gene: 6. The CDR3 length is 14 residues. Germline CDR1 MNHEY, CDR2 SMNVEV (reference sequence). The CDR3 DNA reads as TGTGCCAGCAGTTTGGGACAGGGGATTGGGGAGCAGTACTTC. Its protein product is CASSLGQGIGEQYF.

The chain carries TRBV6-1 and TRBJ1-2; weak D call: TRBD1 (5 bases). The V end lost 2 bases, the J end lost 2 bases, and 6 bases lay between the germline ends. Germline assignment: CDR1 MNHNS and CDR2 SASEGT. The CDR3 runs 13 residues. The DNA of the CDR3 is TGTGCCAGCAGTGAACCAGGGAACTATGGCTACACCTTC. It encodes CASSEPGNYGYTF.

The gene calls are TRBV5-1 and TRBJ2-7; 11 nucleotides line up with TRBD1. V lost 5 bases, J lost 4 bases, and 8 bases stayed unmatched. Germline values: CDR1 SGHRS, CDR2 YFSETQ. The CDR3 runs 15 residues. CDR3 coding DNA: TGCGCCAGCAGGCCGGGGACAGGGGGTTGGTACGAGCAGTACTTC. This translates into CASRPGTGGWYEQYF.

The chain employs TRBV15 and TRBJ2-3, with TRBD2 matching over 9 bases. Germline V CDR1 and CDR2: LNHNV, YYDKDF (reference sequence). The CDR3 has 17 amino acids. V lost 0 bases to trimming and J lost 2 bases; unmatched junction nucleotides: 6. The CDR3 here is CATSRDRRGGLTDTQYF. CDR3 DNA: TGTGCCACCAGCAGAGATCGGCGGGGGGGACTCACAGATACGCAGTATTTT.

As concerns this clone: Because the CDR3 is missing its conserved closing phenylalanine or tryptophan, this is likely a read error. It is unclear where the CDR3 begins or ends on the DNA, so no DNA is shown, and the CDR3 is as TCRdb lists it. The chain is built from TRBV28 and TRBJ1-1; the table's TRBD1 call for D was not verified on the DNA. The germline V gene has CDR1 MDHEN and CDR2 SYDVKM. Counting both end residues, the CDR3 totals 12 amino acids. The CDR3 sequence is CASSLRPYRVRY.

The CDR3 region is CASSGADSYEQYF. DNA for the CDR3: TGTGCCAGCAGTGGCGCGGACTCCTACGAGCAGTACTTC. This chain uses TRBV2 with TRBJ2-7; D gene uncertain. The V gene's germline CDR1 is SNHLY and CDR2 FYNNEI. V lost 4 bases and J 0 bases, leaving 7 bases between the germline ends. The CDR3 has 13 residues.

The genes are TRBV30 and TRBJ1-2; D remains unclear. This CDR3 has 15 amino acids. Trimming left V 1 base short and J 4 bases short, with 16 bases between. From germline, CDR1 is GTSNPN and CDR2 SVGIG (reference sequence). CDR3 coding DNA: TGTGCCTGGAGTGACACGGCTTACAGAAGCTATGGCTACACCTTC. Translating it yields CAWSDTAYRSYGYTF. Full variable domain (missing parts from reference TRBV30 and TRBJ1-2): SQTIHQWPATLVQPVGSPLSLECTVEGTSNPNLYWYRQAAGRGLQLLFYSVGIGQISSEVPQNLSASRPQDRQFILSSKKLLLSDSGFYLCAWSDTAYRSYGYTFGSGTRLTVV.

The chain recombines TRBV5-1 with TRBJ2-7; D may match TRBD1 or TRBD2 (5 bases each). Germline CDR1 is SGHRS and CDR2 is YFSETQ. This CDR3 comprises 14 residues. Trimming stripped 3 bases from V and 5 bases from J, with 15 bases between. CDR3 sequence (DNA): TGCGCCAGCAGCTCCTGGGACCCCAGTGACGAGCAGTACTTC. Translated, it gives CASSSWDPSDEQYF. The full variable domain, with the rest looked up from reference TRBV5-1 and TRBJ2-7, is KAGVTQTPRYLIKTRGQQVTLSCSPISGHRSVSWYQQTPGQGLQFLFEYFSETQRNKGNFPGRFSGRQFSNSRSEMNVSTLELGDSALYLCASSSWDPSDEQYFGPGTRLTVT.

This chain joins TRBV27 and TRBJ2-5; a weak D match, TRBD1 (5 bases). Trimming cost V 6 bases and J 0 bases, with 8 bases left between them. CDR3 length equals 13 residues. Germline values: CDR1 MNHEY, CDR2 SMNVEV (reference sequence). The CDR3: CASRSGYQETQYF. DNA for the CDR3: TGTGCCAGCAGGTCAGGGTACCAAGAGACCCAGTACTTC.

This sequence joins TRBV2 and TRBJ2-3; possible D gene TRBD2, 5 bases. The ends were cut back, 6 bases at V and 2 bases at J, with 12 bases in the middle. Germline CDR1 and CDR2: SNHLY and FYNNEI. The CDR3 runs 14 residues. CDR3 sequence (DNA): TGTGCCAGCAGCGATACTAGGGCCACAGATACGCAGTATTTT. Protein sequence: CASSDTRATDTQYF. The variable domain in full, with the rest retrieved from reference TRBV2 and TRBJ2-3, is EPEVTQTPSHQVTQMGQEVILRCVPISNHLYFYWYRQILGQKVEFLVSFYNNEISEKSEIFDDQFSVERPDGSNFTLKIRSTKLEDSAMYFCASSDTRATDTQYFGPGTRLTVL.

This chain joins TRBV7-2 and TRBJ2-3; no definite D call. In germline, CDR1 is SGHTA, CDR2 FQGNSA. The CDR3 sequence is 13 residues long. The V end was cut by 1 base, the J end by 5 bases, with 7 bases between. The CDR3 reads CASSLGREDTQYF. DNA of the CDR3: TGTGCCAGCAGCTTAGGGCGAGAAGATACGCAGTATTTT.

V gene TRBV5-8 combines with J gene TRBJ1-5; 10 positions match TRBD1. Germline V gene data show CDR1 as SGHTS and CDR2 as YDEGEE. The length of the CDR3 is 15 residues. V was pared by 4 bases and J by 4 bases, with 5 bases of the junction left unmatched. CDR3 nucleotide sequence: TGTGCCAGCAGCAGGGGGACAGGGGATAATCAGCCCCAGCATTTT. It translates to CASSRGTGDNQPQHF.

The rearrangement links TRBV19 to TRBJ2-1; 12 bases fit TRBD2. The ends lost 6 bases at V and 5 bases at J; junction bases unmatched: 11. The V gene's germline CDR1 is LNHDA and CDR2 SQIVND (reference sequence). The CDR3 length is 17 residues. CDR3 sequence reads: CASRAPTSGRSNNEQFF. The DNA of the CDR3 is TGTGCCAGTAGAGCCCCAACTAGCGGGAGGTCGAACAATGAGCAGTTCTTC.

This chain joins TRBV28 and TRBJ1-4; 8 bases agree with TRBD1. Per germline, CDR1 MDHEN and CDR2 SYDVKM. J lost 8 bases, V lost 4 bases, and 9 bases had no gene match. This CDR3 region has 15 residues. CDR3 protein: CASSSRTGRIEKLFF. In nucleotides, the CDR3 is TGTGCCAGCAGTTCCCGGACAGGGAGGATAGAAAAACTGTTTTTT. The full variable domain, rest sourced from reference TRBV28 and TRBJ1-4, is DVKVTQSSRYLVKRTGEKVFLECVQDMDHENMFWYRQDPGLGLRLIYFSYDVKMKEKGDIPEGYSVSREKKERFSLILESASTNQTSMYLCASSSRTGRIEKLFFGSGTQLSVL.

The chain links TRBV6-5 to TRBJ1-5, with D tentatively TRBD1 (5 bases). Germline assignment: CDR1 MNHEY and CDR2 SVGAGI. CDR3 size: 8 residues. Here the CDR3 reads CAGGPQHF. CDR3 bases: TGTGCTGGGGGGCCCCAGCATTTT.

The table lists this clone with a few counts. The V call is TRBV19, the J call TRBJ1-1; D is unresolved. Between the trimmed V and J ends, which lost 5 bases and 9 bases, there was a span of 22 bases. Per germline, CDR1 LNHDA and CDR2 SQIVND (reference sequence). The CDR3 length is 15 residues. This CDR3 is CASSGLEGGGDKAFF. The CDR3, as DNA: TGTGCCAGTAGTGGCTTGGAGGGCGGCGGAGATAAAGCTTTCTTT.